The 25 T cell receptor beta chains reported below all come from one sample, sequenced in a study of blood T cells in healthy people across ages. With a J-beta primer mix and a sample-barcoded 5' primer, a second PCR ran 7 to 11 cycles. A single record per CDR3 protein comes from TCRdb applying MiXCR to the 5' RACE reads. The sample yields roughly 1.5 million distinct CDR3 sequences, about 45% seen once. Material for sequencing was blood. All receptors derive from a woman aged 18 to 35 in good health.

This clonotype was detected a few times. V gene TRBV7-2 combines with J gene TRBJ2-3; tentative D call: TRBD1 (6 bases). The CDR3 contains 18 residues. Trimming removed 5 bases from V and 0 bases from J, with 21 bases in between. The germline V gene encodes CDR1 SGHTA and CDR2 FQGNSA. In DNA form, the CDR3 reads TGTGCCAGCAGCCAGAGCAGGACAGCCCTATCTAGCACAGATACGCAGTATTTT. Amino acids: CASSQSRTALSSTDTQYF.

A few counts support this clonotype. This sequence joins TRBV12-3 or TRBV12-4 and TRBJ2-7, with a tentative D call TRBD1 (5 bases). The J call could be wrong; TRBJ2-5 is a better fit for the DNA end. CDR3 length equals 16 residues. CDR3 region: CASSLTAFSLGETQYF. CDR3 bases: TGTGCCAGCAGCTTGACAGCGTTCTCACTTGGGGAGACCCAGTACTTC.

This clonotype was counted a single time. This CDR3 is CASELARFATNEKLFF. CDR3 nucleotide sequence: TGTGCCAGCGAGCTCGCCCGGTTTGCAACTAATGAAAAACTGTTTTTT. The chain has TRBV6-1 and TRBJ1-4; D is unclear. Germline values: CDR1 MNHNS, CDR2 SASEGT. There are 16 residues in the CDR3. V lost 8 bases, J lost 0 bases, and 16 bases lay in between.

This chain joins TRBV28 and TRBJ2-4; perhaps TRBD2 as D (7 bases). CDR1 and CDR2 from the germline V gene are MDHEN and SYDVKM. The germline V and J ends were trimmed by 6 bases and 8 bases, with 14 bases remaining between them. The length of the CDR3 is 13 residues. The CDR3 DNA reads as TGTGCCAGCAGCCCACGGGGGGCAGACATTCAGTACTTC. Translated: CASSPRGADIQYF.

This clonotype was detected a few times. The rearrangement uses TRBV21-1 and TRBJ2-1; the listed D gene, TRBD1, was not tested against the DNA. TRBV21-1 is recorded as a pseudogene. The CDR3 is made up of 18 amino acids. CDR3 sequence: CASSPPWRQALTYNEQFF. The CDR3 nucleotides read TGTGCCAGCAGCCCACCCTGGAGACAGGCCCTTACCTACAATGAGCAGTTCTTC.

The V gene is TRBV20-1, the J gene TRBJ2-5; D not resolved. The CDR3 loop spans 14 amino acids. The germline CDR1 and CDR2 sequences are DFQATT and SNEGSKA (reference sequence). V lost 0 bases to trimming and J lost 9 bases, with 17 bases between them. CDR3 DNA sequence: TGCAGTGCTAGAGATGCCGGCGAATTTGGGCCCCAGTACTTC. Translating gives CSARDAGEFGPQYF.

V and J are TRBV5-1 and TRBJ2-1, with unresolved D. The DNA end favors TRBJ2-7, so the J call may be wrong. CDR1 and CDR2 from the germline V gene are SGHRS and YFSETQ. CDR3 length: 15 residues. The chain's CDR3 is CASSLISQSYNEQYF. CDR3 bases: TGCGCCAGCAGCTTGATAAGCCAATCCTACAATGAGCAGTACTTC.

The J gene is TRBJ2-2, the V gene TRBV11-2; TRBD2 might be the D (6 bases). Germline CDR1 is SGHAT and CDR2 is FQNNGV. The CDR3 has 12 residues. Trimming took off 8 bases at V and 2 bases at J, with 6 bases between the two ends. This CDR3 is CASAGNTGELFF. CDR3 in DNA: TGTGCCAGCGCGGGAAACACCGGGGAGCTGTTTTTT. The variable domain in full, completed from reference TRBV11-2 and TRBJ2-2, reads EAGVAQSPRYKIIEKRQSVAFWCNPISGHATLYWYQQILGQGPKLLIQFQNNGVVDDSQLPKDRFSAERLKGVDSTLKIQPAKLEDSAVYLCASAGNTGELFFGEGSRLTVL.

The chain joins TRBV18 to TRBJ2-4; unclear D gene. The CDR3 totals 14 residues. The V gene's germline CDR1 is KGHSH and CDR2 LQKENI. V was clipped by 3 bases and J by 7 bases, with 13 bases between them. CDR3 coding DNA: TGTGCCAGCTCACCCGCTGTTGGGGTCAACATTCAGTACTTC. This sequence encodes CASSPAVGVNIQYF.

This sequence joins TRBV27 and TRBJ1-6; 8 bases map to TRBD1. V trimming: 4 bases; J trimming: 7 bases; junction bases outside the gene matches: 9. CDR1 is MNHEY and CDR2 is SMNVEV in the germline V gene (reference sequence). The CDR3 length is 16 residues. The CDR3 reads CASSSSRTGRNSPLHF. The CDR3 coding sequence is TGTGCCAGCAGTTCGTCTCGGACAGGGCGGAATTCACCCCTCCACTTT.

This clonotype turned up a few times. One end of the junction is discordant with germline, which a read error may explain. V and J are TRBV7-7 and TRBJ2-1, with 11 bases that match TRBD1. The CDR3 runs to 14 residues. From germline, CDR1 is SSHAT and CDR2 FNYEAQ (reference sequence). This CDR3 reads CASSFGQGAGEQFF. CDR3 sequence (DNA): TGTGCTAGCAGCTTCGGACAGGGGGCTGGTGAGCAGTTCTTC.

The V gene is TRBV21-1, the J gene TRBJ2-5; the DNA was not compared with TRBD1, the D call given in the table. TRBV21-1 has pseudogene status. The CDR3 runs to 15 residues. The CDR3 protein is CASSKPTGGEETQYF. CDR3 DNA: TGTGCCAGCAGCAAACCCACAGGGGGCGAAGAGACCCAGTACTTC.

This clonotype was detected a few times. The gene calls are TRBV7-9 and TRBJ2-5, with D perhaps matching TRBD2 (6 bases). Germline CDR1 and CDR2: SEHNR and FQNEAQ (reference sequence). The CDR3 is made up of 15 amino acids. V lost 3 bases, J lost 2 bases, and 13 bases lay in between. CDR3 DNA sequence: TGTGCCAGCAGCTTCGGGACTCCCCTACAAGAGACCCAGTACTTC. Its translation is CASSFGTPLQETQYF. Supplemented by reference TRBV7-9 and TRBJ2-5, the full variable domain reads DTGVSQNPRHKITKRGQNVTFRCDPISEHNRLYWYRQTLGQGPEFLTYFQNEAQLEKSRLLSDRFSAERPKGSFSTLEIQRTEQGDSAMYLCASSFGTPLQETQYFGPGTRLLVL.

In this sample, this clonotype turned up many times. The chain joins TRBV11-2 to TRBJ2-3, with D perhaps TRBD1 or TRBD2 (5 bases each). This CDR3 spans 11 amino acids. The germline V gene encodes CDR1 SGHAT and CDR2 FQNNGV. V was shortened by 7 bases and J by 8 bases, with 10 bases between the two germline ends. DNA of the CDR3: TGTGCCAGCACCAATGGGGGTACGCAGTATTTT. Protein: CASTNGGTQYF.

The V gene is TRBV6-5, the J gene TRBJ1-6; D is unresolved. The germline V gene has CDR1 MNHEY and CDR2 SVGAGI. The ends were cut back, 8 bases at V and 6 bases at J, with 17 bases in the middle. The CDR3 runs 15 residues. CDR3 amino acids: CASGFGVGCNSPLHF. The CDR3 DNA is TGTGCCAGCGGATTCGGGGTCGGATGTAATTCACCCCTCCACTTT.

This clonotype was detected only a few times. The V gene is TRBV28, the J gene TRBJ2-2, with 10 bases lining up with TRBD2. In germline, CDR1 is MDHEN, CDR2 SYDVKM. The CDR3 has 16 residues. The trim removed 3 bases at V and 3 bases at J, leaving 4 bases unmatched. CDR3 amino acids: CASSFSGLADTGELFF. CDR3 in DNA: TGTGCCAGCAGTTTCTCCGGACTAGCGGACACCGGGGAGCTGTTTTTT.

The chain joins TRBV20-1 to TRBJ2-1; D may be TRBD1 or TRBD2 (5 bases each). CDR3 length equals 17 residues. The germline V gene has CDR1 DFQATT and CDR2 SNEGSKA (reference sequence). CDR3: CSLTSGTPAPYYNEQFF. CDR3 in DNA: TGCAGCCTCACTTCCGGGACCCCCGCACCATATTACAATGAGCAGTTCTTC.

The DNA for the CDR3 is TGTGCCAGCGGGAAGAGAGGACGGAGGCCTGAGCAGTTCTTC. Protein: CASGKRGRRPEQFF. This chain connects TRBV6-5 to TRBJ2-1; perhaps TRBD2 as D (5 bases). The CDR3 spans 14 residues. Trimming removed 8 bases at V and 9 bases at J, with 20 bases between. Germline V gene lookup returns CDR1 MNHEY and CDR2 SVGAGI.

V gene TRBV12-5 combines with J gene TRBJ2-1; D not resolved. CDR1 and CDR2 (germline): LGHNT, FRNRAP. V was cut by 0 bases and J by 10 bases, with 13 bases left in between. There are 14 residues in the CDR3. CDR3 amino acids: CASGLVPGPEEQFF. As DNA, the CDR3 is TGTGCTAGTGGTTTGGTTCCGGGTCCTGAAGAGCAGTTCTTC.

The gene calls are TRBV9 and TRBJ1-4, with a tentative D call TRBD1 (5 bases). The CDR3 is made up of 16 amino acids. V was trimmed by 0 bases and J by 4 bases, leaving 13 bases between them. Germline assignment: CDR1 SGDLS and CDR2 YYNGEE. The CDR3 here is CASSVAEDTHNEKLFF. Written as DNA, the CDR3 is TGTGCCAGCAGCGTAGCTGAGGACACCCATAATGAAAAACTGTTTTTT.

The chain employs TRBV12-3 or TRBV12-4 and TRBJ1-1; D call uncertain. The CDR3 is made up of 13 amino acids. The V end lost 2 bases, the J end lost 5 bases, and 9 bases lay between the germline ends. CDR3 sequence (DNA): TGTGCCAGCAGTTTACTGGAGGGTACTGAAGCTTTCTTT. Its translation is CASSLLEGTEAFF.

This clonotype was detected once. This rearrangement joins TRBV6-5 to TRBJ2-7; 9 nucleotides align to TRBD2. Germline values: CDR1 MNHEY, CDR2 SVGAGI. Trimming cost V 4 bases and J 7 bases; bases outside gene matches: 14. CDR3 length equals 16 residues. CDR3 residues: CASSLAGGYPYNEQYF. The CDR3 DNA reads TGTGCCAGCAGTTTGGCGGGAGGGTATCCCTACAATGAGCAGTACTTC.

The chain recombines TRBV10-3 with TRBJ2-3, with D possibly being TRBD2 (7 bases). CDR1 and CDR2 (germline): ENHRY, SYGVKD. The CDR3 is 15 residues long. V gave up 0 bases and J gave up 5 bases, with 12 bases separating them. CDR3 bases: TGTGCCATCAGTGAGTCGTTTAGGGGGGGAGATACGCAGTATTTT. Its translation: CAISESFRGGDTQYF.

The chain employs TRBV7-9 and TRBJ2-5; no clear D. The V gene lost 2 bases and the J gene lost 4 bases, with 8 bases spanning the gap. The CDR3 spans 13 residues. Germline V lookup: CDR1 SEHNR, CDR2 FQNEAQ (reference sequence). Here the CDR3 reads CASSLWSLETQYF. CDR3 bases: TGTGCCAGCAGCTTATGGTCCCTAGAGACCCAGTACTTC.

This clonotype was seen more than once but under ten times. The chain employs TRBV29-1 and TRBJ2-4; D may match TRBD1 or TRBD2 (6 bases each). CDR1 and CDR2 from the germline V gene are SQVTM and ANQGSEA. CDR3 size: 14 residues. The V end lost 2 bases, the J end lost 7 bases, and 15 bases lay between the germline ends. CDR3 protein: CSVEPVGGMNIQYF. DNA for the CDR3: TGCAGCGTTGAACCTGTCGGGGGCATGAACATTCAGTACTTC.